Included here is one T cell receptor beta chain sequence, with context. The antigen remains unidentified. This sample is part of a study of cytomegalovirus exposure and HLA in healthy donors. CDR1 LGHNA and CDR2 YSLEER come from the germline V gene. CDR3 length: 15 amino acids. The V end lost 0 bases, the J end lost 6 bases, and 14 bases lay between the germline ends. Broader study findings: For most TCR sequences rarity was the rule, although some public TCRs occurred in many donors. According to a subsequent analysis, TCR clusters from the first cohort were inclined to appear together in the 120 validation repertoires. CMV antigen specificity was confirmed in vitro for three CMV-associated chains.

Donors were drawn from the approximately 120-subject validation cohort, separate from the approximately 640-subject first cohort. Using immunoSEQ multiplex PCR, the repertoire was profiled, and TCRdb retains in-frame clones only, with some absent. The sample yields some 350,000 clones, around 87% seen once. The J gene is TRBJ2-5, the V gene TRBV4-3, with D possibly being TRBD2 (7 bases). What was sequenced was PBMCs. The receptor comes from a woman aged 30 to 39 in good health and CMV-seropositive. The CDR3 DNA follows: TGCGCCAGCAGCCAAGATTGGGGGGGCGTAAAGACCCAGTACTTC. Translated, it gives CASSQDWGGVKTQYF.